The 28 T cell receptor beta chains below come from one sample, sequenced in a study of blood T cell repertoires in COVID-19. The protocol was immunoSEQ multiplex PCR, while the TCRdb copy is restricted to in-frame clones and leaves out a portion. The sample has about 370,000 clones; 89% are singletons. The specimen sequenced was peripheral blood. The receptors stem from a woman in her twenties or thirties with COVID-19, enrolled during active disease.

The rearrangement joins TRBV11-2 to TRBJ2-3; D not certain. Trimming took 2 bases from V and 6 from J, leaving 3 bases between them. CDR3 length: 11 residues. Germline V gene lookup returns CDR1 SGHAT and CDR2 FQNNGV. The CDR3 DNA follows: TGTGCCAGCAGCTTATCTGATACGCAGTATTTT. Residues: CASSLSDTQYF.

About this clone: It is likely a read error, because the conserved phenylalanine at the end of the CDR3 is missing. It is unclear where the CDR3 begins or ends on the DNA, so no DNA is shown, and the CDR3 is as TCRdb lists it. This sequence joins TRBV7-2 and TRBJ1-1; the D segment call TRBD1 is taken from the table without a DNA check. Termini included, the CDR3 measures 13 amino acids. Germline CDR1 reads SGHTA; CDR2 reads FQGNSA. CDR3 sequence reads: CASSFKPTGTDLL.

The V and J genes are TRBV7-6 and TRBJ2-2, with 10 bases matching TRBD1. V gave up 5 bases and J gave up 1 base; unmatched junction bases: 4. Looked up from germline, CDR1 is SGHVS and CDR2 is FNYEAQ. The CDR3 length is 16 residues. The CDR3 reads CASSDRTGGNTGELFF. CDR3 nucleotides: TGTGCCAGCAGCGACCGGACAGGGGGGAACACCGGGGAGCTGTTTTTT.

The V gene is TRBV28, the J gene TRBJ2-5; TRBD1 might be the D (8 bases). Germline V lookup: CDR1 MDHEN, CDR2 SYDVKM. The CDR3 extends over 16 amino acids. Trimming cost V 7 bases and J 4 bases, with 22 bases left between them. In DNA form, the CDR3 reads TGTGCCAGCACCCTGGGGGGGCAGGGGGCGGGAGAGACCCAGTACTTC. Its protein is CASTLGGQGAGETQYF.

Regarding this clone: Other nucleotide sequences in the sample specify the same CDR3. The rearrangement joins TRBV2 to TRBJ1-2; unclear D gene. Per germline, CDR1 SNHLY and CDR2 FYNNEI. The CDR3 consists of 14 residues. V shed 0 bases and J shed 2 bases, with 7 bases lying between them. The CDR3 region is CASSEAPRNYGYTF. The CDR3 DNA reads as TGTGCCAGCAGTGAAGCCCCGAGGAACTATGGCTACACCTTC.

This clone appeared a single time. The J gene is TRBJ2-5, the V gene TRBV7-9, with D possibly TRBD1 on 6 matching bases. CDR1 SEHNR and CDR2 FQNEAQ come from the germline V gene (reference sequence). V lost 5 bases and J lost 5, with 9 bases in between. The CDR3 has 12 amino acids. CDR3 DNA sequence: TGTGCCAGCAGCACAGGGTTGGAGACCCAGTACTTC. It specifies CASSTGLETQYF.

V and J are TRBV11-2 and TRBJ1-1; D not resolved. The length of the CDR3 is 14 residues. Trimming removed 2 bases at V and 1 base at J, with 8 bases between. The V gene's germline CDR1 is SGHAT and CDR2 FQNNGV. Here the CDR3 DNA reads TGTGCCAGCAGCTTATTTCGGGGGAACACTGAAGCTTTCTTT. Its protein product is CASSLFRGNTEAFF.

The chain is built from TRBV4-1 and TRBJ1-4; 11 bases align to TRBD1. The CDR3 loop spans 15 amino acids. The V gene end was trimmed by 4 bases and the J gene end by 7 bases; junction bases not matched to a gene: 5. Germline V gene sequence: CDR1 MGHRA, CDR2 YSYEKL. Here the CDR3 DNA reads TGCGCCAGCAGCCCCGCGGACAGGGGGCTTGAAAAACTGTTTTTT. It translates to CASSPADRGLEKLFF.

The chain employs TRBV9 and TRBJ2-2, with 8 bases fitting TRBD1. Germline V lookup: CDR1 SGDLS, CDR2 YYNGEE. This CDR3 is 15 amino acids long. V dropped 3 bases and J dropped 3; count of bases not matched to a gene: 4. In nucleotides, the CDR3 is TGTGCCAGCAGCGGGACAGGGCATGACACCGGGGAGCTGTTTTTT. Its protein is CASSGTGHDTGELFF.

This clone was observed a single time. The chain recombines TRBV6-2 or TRBV6-3 with TRBJ2-2; D is undetermined. Germline-derived CDR1 and CDR2 are MNHEY and SVGEGT. CDR3 length: 13 residues. With 6 bases removed from V and 6 bases from J, the gap between germline ends came to 11 bases. This chain's CDR3 is CASSALMAGELFF. Here the CDR3 DNA reads TGTGCCAGCAGCGCACTAATGGCCGGGGAGCTGTTTTTT.

The chain is built from TRBV6-5 and TRBJ1-2, with D maybe TRBD1 (5 bases). The germline gives CDR1 MNHEY, CDR2 SVGAGI. Trimming removed 7 bases from V and 0 bases from J, with 9 bases in between. The CDR3 is 13 amino acids. The CDR3 DNA reads TGTGCCAGCATCCTGACAGCTAACTATGGCTACACCTTC. Protein sequence: CASILTANYGYTF.

In this sample, this clone turned up once. The V and J genes are TRBV19 and TRBJ2-3, with TRBD2 as a possible D gene (6 bases). V was trimmed by 8 bases and J by 8 bases, leaving 11 bases between them. This CDR3 has 11 amino acids. CDR1 is LNHDA and CDR2 is SQIVND in the germline V gene (reference sequence). The CDR3 loop reads CASYGGVTQYF. The CDR3 DNA reads TGTGCCAGTTACGGGGGAGTTACGCAGTATTTT.

This chain connects TRBV4-2 to TRBJ2-7; 8 bases agree with TRBD2. CDR1 is LGHNA, CDR2 YNFKEQ, per germline. Losses at the gene ends were 3 bases for V and 0 bases for J; bases not matched to a gene: 13. The CDR3 is 18 residues long. CDR3 bases: TGTGCCAGCAGCCAGAGGGAGTGGCGGGGGGCCCCCTCCTACGAGCAGTACTTC. As protein: CASSQREWRGAPSYEQYF.

The genes are TRBV21-1 and TRBJ1-5; TRBD1, as called in the table, went unchecked against the DNA. TRBV21-1 is annotated as a pseudogene. The CDR3 covers 22 residues. The CDR3 DNA reads TGTGCCAGCAGCAAAGATGTGGGGACAGGGATGCGTGGCCTTTATAGCAATCAGCCCCAGCATTTT. Its protein product is CASSKDVGTGMRGLYSNQPQHF.

The chain combines TRBV5-6 with TRBJ2-7; perhaps TRBD2 as D (5 bases). CDR1 SGHDT and CDR2 YYEEEE come from the germline V gene. V lost 1 base and J lost 3, with 11 bases in between. This CDR3 has 14 amino acids. Here the CDR3 reads CASSLYGIRYEQYV. The CDR3 nucleotides read TGTGCCAGCAGCTTGTACGGGATTCGCTACGAGCAGTACGTC.

The rearrangement links TRBV5-1 to TRBJ1-6, with a possible D match to TRBD1 (6 bases). Deletions cut 2 bases from V and 7 bases from J, with 13 bases between. Germline loops: CDR1 SGHRS, CDR2 YFSETQ. This CDR3 region has 15 residues. The CDR3 reads CASSFWEGGNSPLHF. For the CDR3, the DNA is TGCGCCAGCAGCTTTTGGGAGGGGGGAAATTCACCCCTCCACTTT.

The V and J genes are TRBV10-3 and TRBJ2-7, with D possibly being TRBD1 (6 bases). CDR3 length: 16 amino acids. The germline gives CDR1 ENHRY, CDR2 SYGVKD. V lost 3 bases and J lost 4, with 19 bases in between. CDR3 protein: CAISDPGMRGTYEQYV. The CDR3 bases are TGTGCCATCAGTGATCCGGGCATGAGGGGGACATACGAGCAGTACGTC.

The V call is TRBV4-1, the J call TRBJ2-3; D possibly corresponds to TRBD2 (6 bases). Germline V CDR1 and CDR2: MGHRA, YSYEKL. Between the trimmed V and J ends, which lost 4 bases and 4 bases, there was a span of 15 bases. The CDR3 consists of 15 residues. For the CDR3, the DNA is TGCGCCAGCAGCCGGGCGACTAGTCCTGCAGATACGCAGTATTTT. This sequence encodes CASSRATSPADTQYF.

The chain employs TRBV28 and TRBJ2-7; TRBD1 aligns across 10 bases. Germline loops: CDR1 MDHEN, CDR2 SYDVKM. The J segment lost 6 bases and the V segment lost 5 bases, leaving 10 bases of the junction unmatched. The CDR3 runs 15 residues. CDR3 in DNA: TGTGCCAGCAGTCAGGGCGGACAGGGGGTTAGCGAGCAGTACTTC. It encodes CASSQGGQGVSEQYF.

The chain uses TRBV28 and TRBJ1-3, with D possibly TRBD1 on 6 matching bases. Trimming took 1 base from V and 4 from J, leaving 8 bases between them. Germline V gene data show CDR1 as MDHEN and CDR2 as SYDVKM. The CDR3 contains 14 residues. CDR3 region: CASSLSRGGNTIYF. CDR3 nucleotide sequence: TGTGCCAGCAGTTTATCCAGGGGCGGAAACACCATATATTTT.

The chain has TRBV11-3 and TRBJ1-2; no reliable D call. Germline assignment: CDR1 SGHNT and CDR2 YENEEA. The CDR3 has 13 amino acids. V was trimmed by 0 bases and J by 2 bases, leaving 4 bases between them. The CDR3 region has the DNA TGTGCCAGCAGCTTAGACCCAAACTATGGCTACACCTTC. The encoded protein is CASSLDPNYGYTF.

This clone was seen just once. The J gene is TRBJ2-3, the V gene TRBV3-1 (or the pseudogene TRBV3-2); 12 nucleotides agree with TRBD1. The trim removed 3 bases at V and 8 bases at J, leaving 9 bases unmatched. The CDR3 length is 16 residues. Germline CDR1 reads LGHDT; CDR2 reads YNNKEL (reference sequence). Here the CDR3 DNA reads TGTGCCAGCAGCCAGGGACAGGGGGCGCCTGGCCGTACGCAGTATTTT. This gives the protein CASSQGQGAPGRTQYF.

This clone was detected only a few times. CDR3 nucleotides: TGTGCCAGCAGCTTAGGACAAACGAACACTGAAGCTTTCTTT. Protein product: CASSLGQTNTEAFF. The rearrangement links TRBV11-3 to TRBJ1-1; no firm D call. V was trimmed by 1 base and J by 1 base, leaving 7 bases between them. This CDR3 comprises 14 residues. Germline lookup yields CDR1 SGHNT and CDR2 YENEEA.

The chain carries TRBV4-1 and TRBJ2-3, with D tentatively TRBD2 (6 bases). The CDR3 is 15 residues long. Trimming cost V 3 bases and J 0 bases, with 10 bases left between them. Germline CDR1 MGHRA, CDR2 YSYEKL. The CDR3 DNA reads as TGCGCCAGCAGCCACAGCGGGTTTAGCACAGATACGCAGTATTTT. This codes for CASSHSGFSTDTQYF.

This clone was seen once. The CDR3 sequence is CASKLGVTSYEQYF. The CDR3, as DNA: TGTGCCAGCAAACTCGGGGTAACCTCCTACGAGCAGTACTTC. The chain employs TRBV6-5 and TRBJ2-7; D perhaps matches TRBD2 (5 bases). The CDR3 is made up of 14 amino acids. The germline gives CDR1 MNHEY, CDR2 SVGAGI. Trimming shortened V by 7 bases and J by 0 bases, and 13 bases separated the two germline ends.

V usage is TRBV5-6 and J usage is TRBJ2-7; 8 bases line up with TRBD1. J lost 9 bases, V lost 2 bases, and 10 bases had no gene match. This CDR3 is built from 14 residues. Germline V gene data show CDR1 as SGHDT and CDR2 as YYEEEE. This CDR3 is CASSLTGTGGGQYF. DNA for the CDR3: TGTGCCAGCAGCTTAACCGGGACAGGTGGCGGGCAGTACTTC.

The J gene is TRBJ1-4, the V gene TRBV6-6, with D possibly TRBD1 on 6 matching bases. V was shortened by 0 bases and J by 6 bases, with 14 bases between the two germline ends. The V gene's germline CDR1 is MNHNY and CDR2 SVGAGI (reference sequence). This CDR3 region has 16 residues. The DNA for the CDR3 is TGTGCCAGCAGTTACTCACACAGGGTATTAGATGAAAAACTGTTTTTT. Translation: CASSYSHRVLDEKLFF.

This CDR3 is CASTGGGNPYNEQFF. Written as DNA, the CDR3 is TGTGCCAGCACCGGAGGTGGGAACCCCTACAATGAGCAGTTCTTC. V and J are TRBV28 and TRBJ2-1, with D maybe TRBD2 (5 bases). The V end was cut by 7 bases, the J end by 2 bases, with 15 bases between. CDR1 and CDR2 from the germline V gene are MDHEN and SYDVKM. This CDR3 is built from 15 residues.